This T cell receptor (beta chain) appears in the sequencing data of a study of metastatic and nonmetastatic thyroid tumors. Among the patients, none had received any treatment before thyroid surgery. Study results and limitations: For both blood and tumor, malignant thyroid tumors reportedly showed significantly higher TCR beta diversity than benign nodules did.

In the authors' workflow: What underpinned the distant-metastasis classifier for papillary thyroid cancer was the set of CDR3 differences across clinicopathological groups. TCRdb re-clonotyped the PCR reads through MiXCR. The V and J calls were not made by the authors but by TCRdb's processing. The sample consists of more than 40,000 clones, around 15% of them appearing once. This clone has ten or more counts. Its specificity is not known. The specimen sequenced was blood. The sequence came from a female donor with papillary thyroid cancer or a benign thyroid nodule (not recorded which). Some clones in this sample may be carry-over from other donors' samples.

CDR3 residues: CASSFSGTSGHSYNEQFF. CDR3 DNA sequence: TGCGCCAGCAGCTTTTCCGGGACTAGCGGGCACTCCTACAATGAGCAGTTCTTC. V gene TRBV5-1 combines with J gene TRBJ2-1; TRBD2 agrees at 12 bases. This CDR3 region has 18 residues. Per germline, CDR1 SGHRS and CDR2 YFSETQ. J lost 0 bases, V lost 2 bases, and 6 bases had no gene match.